The present T cell receptor beta chain was sequenced within a study of Graves' ophthalmopathy and Graves' hyperthyroidism. Study-level points and caveats: Ophthalmopathy was separated from stable hyperthyroidism by a 13-signature model with approximately 91% sensitivity and approximately 79% specificity.

As to this clonotype: Its target is unknown.

Amplification targeted the TCR beta CDR3 regions, with RNA transcripts as the source material. Scientists carried out first-round RT-PCR using HTBI primers and then a second-round multiplex PCR. In TCRdb, the multiplex PCR reads were re-called with MiXCR into one record per CDR3 protein. Of about 740,000 distinct CDR3 sequences in the sample, about 44% are singletons; the top ten hold around 40%. The sample was peripheral blood. The source is an adult man with Graves' ophthalmopathy.

The CDR3 bases are TGCAGCGAGGGACAGGGGGCGAAGGGTGAAAAACTGTTTTTT. Residues: CSEGQGAKGEKLFF. The V gene is TRBV29-1, the J gene TRBJ1-4; the match to TRBD1 covers 12 bases. Per germline, CDR1 SQVTM and CDR2 ANQGSEA. The V segment lost 7 bases and the J segment 7 bases; nucleotides outside the gene matches: 7. This CDR3 comprises 14 residues.